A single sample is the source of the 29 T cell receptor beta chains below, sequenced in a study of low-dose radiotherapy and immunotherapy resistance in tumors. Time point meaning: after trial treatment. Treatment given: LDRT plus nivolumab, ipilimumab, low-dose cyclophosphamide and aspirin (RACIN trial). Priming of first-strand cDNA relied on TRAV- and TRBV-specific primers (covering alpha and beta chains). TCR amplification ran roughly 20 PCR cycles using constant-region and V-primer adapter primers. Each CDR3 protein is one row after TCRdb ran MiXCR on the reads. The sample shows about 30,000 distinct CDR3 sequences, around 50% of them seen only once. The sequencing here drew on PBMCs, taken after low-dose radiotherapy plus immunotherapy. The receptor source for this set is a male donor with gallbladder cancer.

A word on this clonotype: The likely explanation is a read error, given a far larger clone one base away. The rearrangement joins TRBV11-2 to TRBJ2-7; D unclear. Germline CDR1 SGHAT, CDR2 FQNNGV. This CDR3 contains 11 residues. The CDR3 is CSSSRDREQYF. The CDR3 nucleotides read TGTTCCAGCAGCCGAGACCGCGAGCAGTACTTC.

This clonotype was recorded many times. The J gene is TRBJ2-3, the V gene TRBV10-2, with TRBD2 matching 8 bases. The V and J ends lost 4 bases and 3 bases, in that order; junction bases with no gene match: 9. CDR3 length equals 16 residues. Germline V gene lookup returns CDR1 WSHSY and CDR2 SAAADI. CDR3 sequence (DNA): TGCGCCAGCAGTGCCGGGACTAGTGGGTTGACAGATACGCAGTATTTT. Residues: CASSAGTSGLTDTQYF.

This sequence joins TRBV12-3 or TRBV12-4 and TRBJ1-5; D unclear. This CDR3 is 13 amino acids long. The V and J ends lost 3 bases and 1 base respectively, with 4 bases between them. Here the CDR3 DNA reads TGTGCCAGCAGTTTGCAGAGCAATCAGCCCCAGCATTTT. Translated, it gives CASSLQSNQPQHF.

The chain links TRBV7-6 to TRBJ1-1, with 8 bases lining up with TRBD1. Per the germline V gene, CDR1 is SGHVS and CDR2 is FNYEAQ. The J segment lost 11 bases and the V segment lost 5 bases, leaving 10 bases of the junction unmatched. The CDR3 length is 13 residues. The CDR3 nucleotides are TGTGCCAGCAGCGTGGACAGGGTATCGGGTGCTTTCTTT. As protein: CASSVDRVSGAFF.

The CDR3 DNA reads as TGTGCCAGCAGCTTACAGGGGACCTACGAGCAGTACTTC. Protein sequence: CASSLQGTYEQYF. The chain is built from TRBV11-2 and TRBJ2-7, with D perhaps matching TRBD1 (6 bases). Germline V gives CDR1 SGHAT, CDR2 FQNNGV. The CDR3 is 13 amino acids. The V end was cut by 2 bases, the J end by 2 bases, with 7 bases between.

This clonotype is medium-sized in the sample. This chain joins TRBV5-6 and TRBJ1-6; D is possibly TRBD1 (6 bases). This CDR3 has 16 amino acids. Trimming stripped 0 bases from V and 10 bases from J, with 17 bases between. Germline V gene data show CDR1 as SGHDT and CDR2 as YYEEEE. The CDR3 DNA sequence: TGTGCCAGCAGCTTGGTAGGGGACATCAAGGACTCACCCCTCCACTTT. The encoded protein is CASSLVGDIKDSPLHF.

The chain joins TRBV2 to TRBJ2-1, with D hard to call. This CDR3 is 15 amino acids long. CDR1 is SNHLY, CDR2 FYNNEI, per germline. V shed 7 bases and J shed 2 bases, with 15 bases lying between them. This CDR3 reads CASNPSVLTYNEQFF. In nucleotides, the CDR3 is TGTGCCAGCAATCCCAGTGTTTTGACCTACAATGAGCAGTTCTTC.

CDR3 sequence reads: CASSPPGAGGEAFF. CDR3 coding DNA: TGTGCCAGCAGCCCTCCAGGGGCTGGGGGTGAAGCTTTCTTT. The chain uses TRBV12-3 or TRBV12-4 and TRBJ1-1, with D possibly TRBD1 on 6 matching bases. Between the trimmed V and J ends, which lost 6 bases and 7 bases, there was a span of 18 bases. CDR3 length: 14 amino acids.

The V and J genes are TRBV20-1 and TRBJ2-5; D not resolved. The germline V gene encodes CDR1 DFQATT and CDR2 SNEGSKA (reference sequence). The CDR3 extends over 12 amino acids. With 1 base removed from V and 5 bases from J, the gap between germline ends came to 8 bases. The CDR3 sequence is CSARGMGETQYF. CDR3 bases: TGCAGTGCTAGAGGGATGGGGGAGACCCAGTACTTC.

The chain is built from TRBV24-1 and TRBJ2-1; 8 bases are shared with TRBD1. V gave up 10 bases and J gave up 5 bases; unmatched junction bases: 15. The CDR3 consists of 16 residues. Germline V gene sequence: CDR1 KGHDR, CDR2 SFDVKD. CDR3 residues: CATSSADRVNHNEQFF. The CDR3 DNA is TGTGCCACAAGCAGTGCGGACAGGGTTAACCACAATGAGCAGTTCTTC.

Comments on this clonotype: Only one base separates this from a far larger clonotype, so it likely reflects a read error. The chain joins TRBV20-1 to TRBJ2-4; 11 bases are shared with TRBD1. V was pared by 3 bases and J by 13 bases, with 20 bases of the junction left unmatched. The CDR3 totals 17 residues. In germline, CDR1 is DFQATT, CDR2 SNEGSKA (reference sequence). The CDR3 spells CSARRAGTGGSYNEQYF. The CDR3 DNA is TGCAGTGCTAGGAGGGCCGGGACAGGGGGGTCCTACAATGAGCAGTACTTC.

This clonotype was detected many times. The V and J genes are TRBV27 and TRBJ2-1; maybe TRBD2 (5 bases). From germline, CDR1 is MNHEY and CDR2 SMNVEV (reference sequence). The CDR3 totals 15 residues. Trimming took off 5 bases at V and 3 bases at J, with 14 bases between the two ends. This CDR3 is CASSRAGNSYNEQFF. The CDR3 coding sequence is TGTGCCAGCAGTCGCGCGGGCAACAGCTACAATGAGCAGTTCTTC.

CDR3 bases: TGTGCCAGCGGATCCAGGGAGTTTGCCGAGCAGTACTTC. This gives the protein CASGSREFAEQYF. V is TRBV2 and J is TRBJ2-7, with D perhaps being TRBD1 or TRBD2 (5 bases each). The V and J ends lost 8 bases and 6 bases respectively, with 17 bases between them. CDR1 is SNHLY and CDR2 is FYNNEI in the germline V gene. The length of the CDR3 is 13 residues. Based on the CDR3 plus reference TRBV2 and TRBJ2-7, the full variable domain is EPEVTQTPSHQVTQMGQEVILRCVPISNHLYFYWYRQILGQKVEFLVSFYNNEISEKSEIFDDQFSVERPDGSNFTLKIRSTKLEDSAMYFCASGSREFAEQYFGPGTRLTVT.

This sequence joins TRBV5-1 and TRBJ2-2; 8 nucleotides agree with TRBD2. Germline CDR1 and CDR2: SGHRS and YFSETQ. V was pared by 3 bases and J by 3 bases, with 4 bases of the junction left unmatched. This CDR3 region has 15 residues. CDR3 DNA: TGCGCCAGCAGCTCCAGCGGGGGCGACACCGGGGAGCTGTTTTTT. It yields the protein CASSSSGGDTGELFF.

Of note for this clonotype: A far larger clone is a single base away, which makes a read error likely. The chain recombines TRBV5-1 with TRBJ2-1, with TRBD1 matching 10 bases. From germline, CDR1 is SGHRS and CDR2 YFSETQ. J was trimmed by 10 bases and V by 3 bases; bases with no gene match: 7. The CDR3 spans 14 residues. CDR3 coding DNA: TGCGCCAGCAGCTCGGCGGGACAGGGGTACGAGCAGTTCTTC. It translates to CASSSAGQGYEQFF.

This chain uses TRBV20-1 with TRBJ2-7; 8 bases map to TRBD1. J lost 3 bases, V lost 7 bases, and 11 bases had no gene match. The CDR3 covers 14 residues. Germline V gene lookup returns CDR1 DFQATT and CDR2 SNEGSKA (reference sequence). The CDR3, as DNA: TGCAGTGTCCCCAGGGGACAGGAAAGCTACGAGCAGTACTTC. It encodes CSVPRGQESYEQYF.

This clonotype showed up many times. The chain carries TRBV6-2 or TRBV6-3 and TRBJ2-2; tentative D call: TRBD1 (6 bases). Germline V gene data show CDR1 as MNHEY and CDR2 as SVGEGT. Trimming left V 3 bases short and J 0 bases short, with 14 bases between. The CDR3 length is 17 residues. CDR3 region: CASSYPRDTPNTGELFF. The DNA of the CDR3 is TGTGCCAGCAGTTATCCAAGGGACACCCCGAACACCGGGGAGCTGTTTTTT.

CDR3 region: CASSPRQSSGNTIYF. The CDR3 DNA reads as TGCGCCAGCAGCCCACGACAGAGCTCTGGAAACACCATATATTTT. The chain links TRBV5-1 to TRBJ1-3; D might be TRBD1 (5 bases). Germline CDR1 and CDR2: SGHRS and YFSETQ. Trimming stripped 4 bases from V and 0 bases from J, with 11 bases between. CDR3 length equals 15 residues.

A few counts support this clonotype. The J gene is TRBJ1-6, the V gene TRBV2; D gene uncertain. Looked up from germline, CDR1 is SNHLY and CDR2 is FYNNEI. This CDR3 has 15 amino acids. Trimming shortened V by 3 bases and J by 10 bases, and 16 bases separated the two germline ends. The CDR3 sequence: CASSDRGLTGSPLHF. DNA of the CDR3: TGTGCCAGCAGTGACCGCGGACTCACGGGATCACCCCTCCACTTT.

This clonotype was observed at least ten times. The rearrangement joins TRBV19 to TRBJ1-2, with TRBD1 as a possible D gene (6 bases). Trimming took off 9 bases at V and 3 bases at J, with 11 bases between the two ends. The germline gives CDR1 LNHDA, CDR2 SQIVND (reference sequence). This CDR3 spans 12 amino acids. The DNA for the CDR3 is TGTGCCAGCCGGGACAAAGACTATGGCTACACCTTC. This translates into CASRDKDYGYTF.

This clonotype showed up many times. CDR3 residues: CASRRGQVLDYGYTF. The CDR3 region has the DNA TGTGCCAGCAGGCGAGGCCAGGTGCTTGACTATGGCTACACCTTC. The chain carries TRBV7-2 and TRBJ1-2; D is uncertain. This CDR3 region has 15 residues. Trimming stripped 6 bases from V and 3 bases from J, with 17 bases between. Germline CDR1 and CDR2: SGHTA and FQGNSA.

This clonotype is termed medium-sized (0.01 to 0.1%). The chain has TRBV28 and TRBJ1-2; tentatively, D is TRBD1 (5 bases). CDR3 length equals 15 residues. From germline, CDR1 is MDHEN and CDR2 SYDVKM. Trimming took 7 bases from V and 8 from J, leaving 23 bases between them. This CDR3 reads CASNKSGVRLLGYTF. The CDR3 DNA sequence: TGTGCCAGCAACAAGTCGGGGGTACGGCTGTTGGGCTACACCTTC.

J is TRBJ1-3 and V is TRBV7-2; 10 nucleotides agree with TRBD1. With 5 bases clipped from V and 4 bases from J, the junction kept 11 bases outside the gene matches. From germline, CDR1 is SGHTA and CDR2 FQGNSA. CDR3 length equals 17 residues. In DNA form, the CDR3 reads TGTGCCAGCAGCCCAAGACAGGGGGCGCAAAGAGGAAACACCATATATTTT. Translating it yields CASSPRQGAQRGNTIYF.

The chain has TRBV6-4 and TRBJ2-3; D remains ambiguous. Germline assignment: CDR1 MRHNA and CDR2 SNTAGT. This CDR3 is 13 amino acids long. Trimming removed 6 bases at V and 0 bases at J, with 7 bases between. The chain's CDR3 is CASRGRSTDTQYF. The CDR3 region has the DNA TGTGCCAGCAGAGGACGGAGCACAGATACGCAGTATTTT.

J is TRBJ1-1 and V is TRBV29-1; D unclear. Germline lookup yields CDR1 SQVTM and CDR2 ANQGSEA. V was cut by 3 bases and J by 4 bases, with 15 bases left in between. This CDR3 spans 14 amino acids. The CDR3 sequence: CSVDSRGDGTEAFF. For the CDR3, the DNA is TGCAGCGTTGATTCACGGGGAGATGGCACTGAAGCTTTCTTT.

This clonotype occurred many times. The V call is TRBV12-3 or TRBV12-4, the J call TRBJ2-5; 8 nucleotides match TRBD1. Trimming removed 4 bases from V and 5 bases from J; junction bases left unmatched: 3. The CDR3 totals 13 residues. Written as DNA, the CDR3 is TGTGCCAGCAGTTACAGGGGGAGGGAGACCCAGTACTTC. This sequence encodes CASSYRGRETQYF.

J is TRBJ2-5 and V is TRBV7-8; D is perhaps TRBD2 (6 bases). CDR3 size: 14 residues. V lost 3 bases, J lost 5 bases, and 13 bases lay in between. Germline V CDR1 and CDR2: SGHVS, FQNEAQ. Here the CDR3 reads CASSLTQGGETQYF. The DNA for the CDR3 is TGTGCCAGCAGCTTGACCCAGGGAGGCGAGACCCAGTACTTC. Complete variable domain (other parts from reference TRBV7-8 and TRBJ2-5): GAGVSQSPRYKVAKRGQDVALRCDPISGHVSLFWYQQALGQGPEFLTYFQNEAQLDKSGLPSDRFFAERPEGSVSTLKIQRTQQEDSAVYLCASSLTQGGETQYFGPGTRLLVL.

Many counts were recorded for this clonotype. CDR3 in amino acids: CASSFGTTPSDDSYEQYF. DNA for the CDR3: TGTGCCAGCAGTTTCGGGACTACCCCCTCCGATGACTCCTACGAGCAGTACTTC. This chain uses TRBV28 with TRBJ2-7; 7 bases line up with TRBD2. V lost 3 bases and J lost 0; bases outside the gene matches: 14. This CDR3 region has 18 residues. In germline, CDR1 is MDHEN, CDR2 SYDVKM.

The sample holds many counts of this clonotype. CDR3 residues: CASSLGGGERDTQYF. As DNA, the CDR3 is TGTGCCAGCAGTTTAGGTGGGGGAGAACGGGATACGCAGTATTTT. The chain combines TRBV27 with TRBJ2-3; D might be TRBD1 or TRBD2, each matching 5 bases. The CDR3 is 15 amino acids. Germline V gives CDR1 MNHEY, CDR2 SMNVEV (reference sequence). Trimming shortened V by 2 bases and J by 6 bases, and 15 bases separated the two germline ends.